This T cell receptor beta chain was captured in a study of T cells after posttransplantation cyclophosphamide. Peripheral blood was collected from the related graft donor on the marrow donation day. Assay: immunoSEQ multiplex PCR; the TCRdb copy retains only in-frame clones and omits some. The repertoire holds several thousand clones, with 85% to 90% as singletons. CDR3 length: 12 residues. V was clipped by 10 bases and J by 1 base, with 11 bases between them. The V gene's germline CDR1 is LNHDA and CDR2 SQIVND (reference sequence). Specimen: memory CD4+ T cells sorted from PBMCs. The receptor was derived from a woman in her sixties in good health, CMV-negative, and a related stem cell transplant donor. This chain joins TRBV19 and TRBJ2-7; maybe TRBD2 (5 bases). CDR3 DNA: TGTGCCACCAACGGGGATTCCTACGAGCAGTACTTC. Translated, it gives CATNGDSYEQYF.